A single sample is the source of the 30 T cell receptor beta chains below, sequenced in a study of T cells in Graves' hyperthyroidism and ophthalmopathy. Amplification of TCR beta CDR3 regions used RNA as the template. HTBI primers were employed in a first-round RT-PCR of the TCR CDR3. One entry per CDR3 protein results from TCRdb running MiXCR on the multiplex PCR reads. In the table there are hundreds of thousands of distinct CDR3 sequences, 38% of which are singletons. Material for sequencing was blood. These receptors originate from a man between 18 and 35 years old with Graves' hyperthyroidism.

CDR3 sequence: CAIRGTGSYEQYF. For the CDR3, the DNA is TGTGCCATCAGGGGGACAGGCTCCTACGAGCAGTACTTC. The V call is TRBV10-3, the J call TRBJ2-7, with TRBD1 matching over 8 bases. CDR1 is ENHRY and CDR2 is SYGVKD in the germline V gene. J gave up 0 bases and V 6 bases, and 1 base lay outside the gene matches. CDR3 size: 13 residues.

This clonotype was observed many times. At one end the junction does not follow the germline gene, possibly because of a read error. The chain is built from TRBV5-1 and TRBJ2-7, with D maybe TRBD2 (6 bases). Germline loops: CDR1 SGHRS, CDR2 YFSETQ. This CDR3 is built from 15 residues. The CDR3: CASSLGGTGSYEQYF. The CDR3, as DNA: TGTGCCAGCAGCTTAGGCGGGACGGGCTCCTACGAGCAGTACTTC.

This clonotype was detected many times. J is TRBJ1-1 and V is TRBV11-2; 12 nucleotides align to TRBD1. V lost 6 bases to trimming and J lost 5 bases; unmatched junction nucleotides: 1. CDR3 length: 13 amino acids. Germline-derived CDR1 and CDR2 are SGHAT and FQNNGV. This chain's CDR3 is CASRGQGATEAFF. The CDR3 DNA is TGTGCCAGCAGGGGACAGGGGGCAACTGAAGCTTTCTTT.

This clonotype was counted a few times. The chain combines TRBV7-2 with TRBJ1-1; no clear D. The CDR3 is 16 amino acids. Germline V CDR1 and CDR2: SGHTA, FQGNSA. The ends were cut back, 3 bases at V and 1 base at J, with 15 bases in the middle. The CDR3 nucleotides are TGTGCCAGCAGCTTGGAAGGAGGGCTGGCGAACACTGAAGCTTTCTTT. Translating it yields CASSLEGGLANTEAFF. The full variable domain, completed using reference TRBV7-2 and TRBJ1-1, is GAGVSQSPSNKVTEKGKDVELRCDPISGHTALYWYRQSLGQGLEFLIYFQGNSAPDKSGLPSDRFSAERTGGSVSTLTIQRTQQEDSAVYLCASSLEGGLANTEAFFGQGTRLTVV.

The chain couples TRBV5-1 to TRBJ2-2; D call uncertain. The CDR3 is 16 residues long. Trimming took 2 bases from V and 0 from J, leaving 11 bases between them. The germline gives CDR1 SGHRS, CDR2 YFSETQ. This CDR3 is CASSFIAAANTGELFF. The DNA for the CDR3 is TGCGCCAGCAGCTTCATAGCTGCCGCGAACACCGGGGAGCTGTTTTTT.

The chain uses TRBV12-3 or TRBV12-4 and TRBJ2-7, with unresolved D. V lost 5 bases, J lost 3 bases, and 20 bases lay in between. The CDR3 is 16 residues long. The CDR3 protein is CASSTRTGLSGYEQYF. CDR3 sequence (DNA): TGTGCCAGCAGTACCAGGACCGGTTTATCTGGCTACGAGCAGTACTTC.

This CDR3 is CAIRDREVGAFF. CDR3 coding DNA: TGTGCCATCCGGGACAGGGAAGTCGGAGCTTTCTTT. V is TRBV10-3 and J is TRBJ1-1, with 9 nucleotides matching TRBD1. CDR1 and CDR2 from the germline V gene are ENHRY and SYGVKD. After removal of 8 bases from V and 10 bases from J, the junction contained 8 bases not matched to a gene. This CDR3 contains 12 residues.

The CDR3 reads CASRPGAGTHQETQYF. In DNA form, the CDR3 reads TGTGCCAGCAGACCAGGGGCGGGGACACATCAAGAGACCCAGTACTTC. This chain uses TRBV7-6 with TRBJ2-5; D assignment may be TRBD1 or TRBD2 (6 bases each). The CDR3 length is 16 residues. The germline CDR1 and CDR2 sequences are SGHVS and FNYEAQ. The V end was cut by 6 bases, the J end by 2 bases, with 19 bases between.

This clonotype was seen many times. CDR3 in amino acids: CASAPGGGTSYGYTF. In DNA, the CDR3 is TGTGCCAGCGCCCCAGGTGGGGGCACGTCCTATGGCTACACCTTC. V is TRBV2 and J is TRBJ1-2; D might be TRBD1 (6 bases). CDR1 and CDR2 from the germline V gene are SNHLY and FYNNEI. This CDR3 contains 15 residues. The V and J ends lost 8 bases and 4 bases respectively, with 20 bases between them.

Ten or more counts support this clonotype. The J gene is TRBJ1-2, the V gene TRBV7-9; 8 bases are shared with TRBD1. This CDR3 region has 15 residues. The ends lost 5 bases at V and 0 bases at J; junction bases unmatched: 5. Germline V gene sequence: CDR1 SEHNR, CDR2 FQNEAQ (reference sequence). The CDR3 DNA is TGTGCCAGCAGCCCGGGGGACAGGACTAACTATGGCTACACCTTC. Its translation: CASSPGDRTNYGYTF.

The chain is built from TRBV3-1 and TRBJ1-2, with 8 nucleotides matching TRBD1. From germline, CDR1 is LGHDT and CDR2 YNNKEL (reference sequence). This CDR3 has 16 residues. V lost 3 bases to trimming and J lost 4 bases; unmatched junction nucleotides: 10. CDR3 DNA sequence: TGTGCCAGCAGCCAGATGCCAGGGGGCGACGGCTATGGCTACACCTTC. The encoded protein is CASSQMPGGDGYGYTF.

This clonotype has ten or more counts. V is TRBV29-1 and J is TRBJ2-5, with a possible D match to TRBD1 (7 bases). Germline lookup yields CDR1 SQVTM and CDR2 ANQGSEA. This CDR3 is built from 12 residues. V was cut by 7 bases and J by 5 bases, with 14 bases left in between. In DNA, the CDR3 is TGCAGCGCCACGACAGGGAGGGAGACCCAGTACTTC. This translates into CSATTGRETQYF.

This chain joins TRBV11-3 and TRBJ2-3, with D possibly TRBD1 on 6 matching bases. CDR1 and CDR2 from the germline V gene are SGHNT and YENEEA. V was cut by 5 bases and J by 2 bases, with 11 bases left in between. CDR3 length: 14 residues. The CDR3 bases are TGTGCCAGCAGCCCCTGGACAGTCACAGATACGCAGTATTTT. It codes for CASSPWTVTDTQYF.

This clonotype appeared a few times. This chain's CDR3 is CSAREGVGLSNQPQHF. In DNA form, the CDR3 reads TGCAGTGCTAGAGAGGGGGTGGGGCTTAGCAATCAGCCCCAGCATTTT. The chain recombines TRBV20-1 with TRBJ1-5; tentatively, D is TRBD1 (5 bases). This CDR3 is 16 amino acids long. Germline CDR1 is DFQATT and CDR2 is SNEGSKA (reference sequence). V dropped 0 bases and J dropped 0 bases, with 12 bases sitting between them.

This clonotype was seen many times. V gene TRBV20-1 combines with J gene TRBJ2-7; tentatively, D is TRBD2 (5 bases). The CDR3 runs 15 residues. CDR1 and CDR2 (germline): DFQATT, SNEGSKA (reference sequence). The germline V and J ends were trimmed by 3 bases and 3 bases, with 18 bases remaining between them. The CDR3 spells CSARGKEVGVYEQYF. CDR3 in DNA: TGCAGTGCTAGGGGGAAGGAGGTTGGAGTCTACGAGCAGTACTTC.

The sample holds a few counts of this clonotype. The V gene is TRBV5-4, the J gene TRBJ1-2; TRBD1 agrees at 7 bases. This CDR3 is 16 amino acids long. Germline assignment: CDR1 SGHNT and CDR2 YYREEE (reference sequence). V lost 3 bases, J lost 1 base, and 9 bases stayed unmatched. This CDR3 is CASSSYQGGLNYGYTF. The CDR3 nucleotides read TGTGCCAGCAGCTCCTACCAGGGGGGACTTAACTATGGCTACACCTTC.

This rearrangement joins TRBV2 to TRBJ1-6; possible D gene TRBD1, 6 bases. In germline, CDR1 is SNHLY, CDR2 FYNNEI. The CDR3 spans 14 residues. Trimming took 6 bases from V and 7 from J, leaving 13 bases between them. The DNA for the CDR3 is TGTGCCAGCAGGGCCGGGACAAGGAATTCACCCCTCCACTTT. Its protein product is CASRAGTRNSPLHF.

A note on this clonotype: This sequence may be a read error, since a much larger clone differs from it by one base. The chain recombines TRBV29-1 with TRBJ2-5; 9 nucleotides align to TRBD2. The V gene's germline CDR1 is SQVTM and CDR2 ANQGSEA. The length of the CDR3 is 15 residues. The DNA of the CDR3 is TGCAGCGTTGAAGGGGGTAGCGGGAGAGCGGAGACCCGGTACTTC. Protein sequence: CSVEGGSGRAETRYF.

The chain has TRBV5-6 and TRBJ1-5; no clear D. From germline, CDR1 is SGHDT and CDR2 YYEEEE. Trimming cost V 4 bases and J 12 bases, with 17 bases left between them. The CDR3 consists of 13 residues. The DNA for the CDR3 is TGTGCCAGCAGCCGCCAGGTCCGGGCAGTCCAGCATTTT. Translated, it gives CASSRQVRAVQHF.

This clonotype showed up just a few times. The V gene is TRBV7-9, the J gene TRBJ1-1; 9 bases line up with TRBD1. The CDR3 spans 16 residues. Germline values: CDR1 SEHNR, CDR2 FQNEAQ (reference sequence). The V gene end was trimmed by 3 bases and the J gene end by 6 bases; junction bases not matched to a gene: 11. CDR3 sequence (DNA): TGTGCCAGCAGCTTGTTTGGACAGGGGATACTCGCTGAAGCTTTCTTT. Its protein product is CASSLFGQGILAEAFF. Based on the CDR3 plus reference TRBV7-9 and TRBJ1-1, the full variable domain is DTGVSQNPRHKITKRGQNVTFRCDPISEHNRLYWYRQTLGQGPEFLTYFQNEAQLEKSRLLSDRFSAERPKGSFSTLEIQRTEQGDSAMYLCASSLFGQGILAEAFFGQGTRLTVV.

This clonotype was counted once. This chain joins TRBV29-1 and TRBJ1-2; the D gene is possibly TRBD1 (6 bases). V shed 4 bases and J shed 5 bases, with 14 bases lying between them. The CDR3 covers 13 residues. Germline V CDR1 and CDR2: SQVTM, ANQGSEA. The CDR3 spells CSVGGQSLYGYTF. CDR3 coding DNA: TGCAGCGTTGGCGGACAGAGCCTTTATGGCTACACCTTC. Complete variable domain (other parts from reference TRBV29-1 and TRBJ1-2): SAVISQKPSRDICQRGTSLTIQCQVDSQVTMMFWYRQQPGQSLTLIATANQGSEATYESGFVIDKFPISRPNLTFSTLTVSNMSPEDSSIYLCSVGGQSLYGYTFGSGTRLTVV.

The gene calls are TRBV14 and TRBJ1-6; 9 bases map to TRBD1. In germline, CDR1 is SGHDN, CDR2 FVKESK. Unmatched junction bases numbered 4, after V lost 1 base and J lost 6 bases. This CDR3 is 16 amino acids long. CDR3 bases: TGTGCCAGCAGCCAAGTTTGGGGACAGGGTAATTCACCCCTCCACTTT. It translates to CASSQVWGQGNSPLHF.

This clonotype was seen only a few times. The V call is TRBV6-5, the J call TRBJ2-7; D not resolved. The CDR3 totals 12 residues. Per the germline V gene, CDR1 is MNHEY and CDR2 is SVGAGI. Trimming took off 4 bases at V and 7 bases at J, with 11 bases between the two ends. CDR3 in DNA: TGTGCCAGCAGTTTCACAGTGGGGGAGCAGTACTTC. This gives the protein CASSFTVGEQYF.

This clonotype occurred many times. The V gene is TRBV29-1, the J gene TRBJ2-6; D unclear. The CDR3 totals 15 residues. Germline V gives CDR1 SQVTM, CDR2 ANQGSEA. V lost 5 bases to trimming and J lost 0 bases, with 11 bases between them. CDR3 amino acids: CSVRAGGSGANVLTF. In nucleotides, the CDR3 is TGCAGCGTTAGGGCAGGTGGCTCTGGGGCCAACGTCCTGACTTTC.

The rearrangement uses TRBV7-9 and TRBJ2-7; D is undetermined. The V and J ends lost 8 bases and 3 bases respectively, with 17 bases between them. This CDR3 region has 14 residues. Germline V CDR1 and CDR2: SEHNR, FQNEAQ (reference sequence). CDR3 in amino acids: CASAPPMGLYEQYF. The CDR3 region has the DNA TGTGCCAGCGCCCCTCCGATGGGTCTCTACGAGCAGTACTTC. Full variable domain (remainder filled in from reference TRBV7-9 and TRBJ2-7): DTGVSQNPRHKITKRGQNVTFRCDPISEHNRLYWYRQTLGQGPEFLTYFQNEAQLEKSRLLSDRFSAERPKGSFSTLEIQRTEQGDSAMYLCASAPPMGLYEQYFGPGTRLTVT.

This clonotype was detected only a few times. The CDR3 spells CASSEIDSNYGYTF. CDR3 DNA sequence: TGTGCCAGCAGCGAGATAGACAGCAACTATGGCTACACCTTC. V and J are TRBV25-1 and TRBJ1-2, with a weak D call TRBD1 (5 bases). The CDR3 has 14 amino acids. Trimming pared 6 bases from V and 2 bases from J, leaving 13 bases between. Germline assignment: CDR1 MGHDK and CDR2 SYGVNS.

The J gene is TRBJ1-2, the V gene TRBV25-1; D possibly corresponds to TRBD1 (5 bases). This CDR3 has 15 residues. V was cut by 3 bases and J by 6 bases, with 17 bases left in between. Germline loops: CDR1 MGHDK, CDR2 SYGVNS. CDR3 protein: CASSEGKGTLNGYTF. CDR3 nucleotide sequence: TGTGCCAGCAGTGAGGGTAAGGGGACTTTAAATGGCTACACCTTC.

This clonotype came up many times. The chain carries TRBV2 and TRBJ2-7; tentatively, D is TRBD2 (5 bases). This CDR3 has 12 residues. Germline lookup yields CDR1 SNHLY and CDR2 FYNNEI. V was cut by 8 bases and J by 2 bases, with 10 bases left in between. The CDR3: CASQREPYEQYF. The DNA for the CDR3 is TGTGCCAGCCAAAGGGAGCCCTACGAGCAGTACTTC.

Regarding this clonotype: One end of the junction is discordant with germline, which a read error may explain. The genes are TRBV6-1 and TRBJ2-7; D is uncertain. Germline CDR1 is MNHNS and CDR2 is SASEGT. The CDR3 is 15 amino acids. The CDR3 here is CASSEGRHFSCEQYF. As DNA, the CDR3 is TGTGCCAGCAGTGAAGGCCGGCACTTCTCCTGCGAGCAGTACTTC.

This clonotype was seen a handful of times. The chain uses TRBV4-1 and TRBJ1-5; 7 nucleotides line up with TRBD1. This CDR3 spans 14 amino acids. Trimming took 4 bases from V and 8 from J; bases not matched to a gene: 8. Germline V gene lookup returns CDR1 MGHRA and CDR2 YSYEKL. The CDR3 region is CASSPTGVAEPQHF. Here the CDR3 DNA reads TGCGCCAGCAGCCCTACAGGGGTCGCGGAGCCCCAGCATTTT.